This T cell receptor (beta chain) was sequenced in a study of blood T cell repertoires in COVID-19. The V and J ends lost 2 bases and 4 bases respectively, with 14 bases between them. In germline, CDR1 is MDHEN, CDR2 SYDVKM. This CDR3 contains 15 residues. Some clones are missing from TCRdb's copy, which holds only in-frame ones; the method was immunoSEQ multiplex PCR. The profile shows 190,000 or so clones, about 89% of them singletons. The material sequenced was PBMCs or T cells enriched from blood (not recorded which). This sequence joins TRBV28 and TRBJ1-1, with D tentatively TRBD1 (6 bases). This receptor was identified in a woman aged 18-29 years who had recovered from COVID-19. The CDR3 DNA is TGTGCCAGCAGTTTACCTTTTGGGGGCGTCACTGAAGCTTTCTTT. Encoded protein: CASSLPFGGVTEAFF.